Here is one T cell receptor beta chain with its context. Its antigen remains unknown. The data originate from a study of cytomegalovirus exposure and HLA in healthy donors. Overall study context: One earlier analysis, a look at 180 million or so T cells, found some 120 million unique TCR beta sequences.

Trimming left V 5 bases short and J 1 base short, with 14 bases between. The CDR3 runs to 15 residues. Germline values: CDR1 LNHNV, CDR2 YYDKDF (reference sequence). PCR amplification relied on 60 Vbeta primers (plus 13 Jbeta primers). As handled by the study authors: An analysis performed later counted 72 million or so unique TCR beta chains (roughly 11 million of them shared). Data came from immunoSEQ multiplex PCR; TCRdb stores just in-frame clones and leaves some out. From that table come the V and J calls and clone size; the DNA was used to work out D and trimming. The repertoire holds just over 150,000 clones, with around 79% as singletons. Findings and caveats of the study: Later analysis found that TCR beta chains associated with HLA were more clonally expanded than other, equally common chains.

The J gene is TRBJ1-1, the V gene TRBV15; the D gene is possibly TRBD1 (6 bases). The sample consisted of PBMCs. The TCR was taken from a woman aged 40 to 50 in good health and CMV-seronegative. CDR3 in DNA: TGTGCCACCAGCCTACAGGGAACGGGGAACACTGAAGCTTTCTTT. This encodes CATSLQGTGNTEAFF.